The source of this T cell receptor (beta chain) is a study of CD8 T cells in ankylosing spondylitis. Study results and caveats: Researchers reportedly found disease-linked clones significantly enriched in matched ankylosing spondylitis synovial fluid.

This clonotype was seen a few times. As yet, its antigen is unknown. V lost 0 bases and J 0 bases, leaving 12 bases between the germline ends. CDR1 is DFQATT and CDR2 is SNEGSKA in the germline V gene (reference sequence). The CDR3 runs 16 residues. TCRdb reprocessed the 5' RACE reads with MiXCR, giving one entry per CDR3 protein. The sample includes 200,000 to 300,000 distinct CDR3 sequences, 8% to 9% of them seen just once. This sequence was found in a female donor with ankylosing spondylitis or in good health (not recorded which). The sequencing input was blood, either unsorted or a sorted T cell fraction (not recorded which). The gene calls are TRBV20-1 and TRBJ2-1; D not certain. CDR3 bases: TGCAGTGCTAGAGATCTCGGCGGTAGCTCCTACAATGAGCAGTTCTTC. Its translation is CSARDLGGSSYNEQFF.